These 28 T cell receptor beta chains were all obtained from the same sample, sequenced in a study of T cells in Graves' hyperthyroidism and ophthalmopathy. The TCR beta CDR3 regions underwent amplification using RNA transcripts as the source. TCR CDR3 regions were first amplified by RT-PCR with HTBI primers. TCRdb analysed the multiplex PCR reads with MiXCR anew, one entry per CDR3 protein. The sample consists of 550,000 to 700,000 distinct CDR3 sequences, over 12% of them appearing once. Sequenced: blood. The receptors originated from a woman between 35 and 50 years old with Graves' ophthalmopathy.

The chain recombines TRBV27 with TRBJ1-1; unclear D gene. Germline lookup yields CDR1 MNHEY and CDR2 SMNVEV (reference sequence). The CDR3 covers 13 residues. Trimming took off 7 bases at V and 0 bases at J, with 9 bases between the two ends. The CDR3 here is CASISPLNTEAFF. CDR3 bases: TGTGCCAGCATCAGCCCTCTGAACACTGAAGCTTTCTTT.

Ten or more counts support this clonotype. The chain links TRBV28 to TRBJ1-2, with D unresolved. CDR3 length: 14 amino acids. Per germline, CDR1 MDHEN and CDR2 SYDVKM. Trimming pared 5 bases from V and 8 bases from J, leaving 18 bases between. CDR3 amino acids: CASSTPMRVEGYTF. CDR3 coding DNA: TGTGCCAGCAGTACGCCAATGAGGGTGGAGGGCTACACCTTC.

The chain is built from TRBV6-2 or TRBV6-3 and TRBJ2-7; D possibly uses TRBD1 or TRBD2 (5 bases each). The CDR3 consists of 15 residues. Germline V gene sequence: CDR1 MNHEY, CDR2 SVGEGT. The germline V and J ends were trimmed by 6 bases and 2 bases, with 17 bases remaining between them. The CDR3: CASRHQGRNAYEQYF. The DNA of the CDR3 is TGTGCCAGCAGACACCAGGGACGGAACGCCTACGAGCAGTACTTC.

In this sample, this clonotype turned up many times. This chain connects TRBV7-9 to TRBJ1-1; the match to TRBD1 covers 7 bases. V was pared by 5 bases and J by 3 bases, with 9 bases of the junction left unmatched. CDR1 and CDR2 (germline): SEHNR, FQNEAQ (reference sequence). This CDR3 has 15 amino acids. CDR3 protein: CASSPGDREHTEAFF. The CDR3 DNA reads as TGTGCCAGCAGCCCGGGCGACAGGGAACACACTGAAGCTTTCTTT.

The gene calls are TRBV6-2 or TRBV6-3 and TRBJ2-5; D is undetermined. Germline V gene sequence: CDR1 MNHEY, CDR2 SVGEGT. V was clipped by 6 bases and J by 5 bases, with 22 bases between them. The CDR3 is 16 residues long. The CDR3 DNA sequence: TGTGCCAGCAGAGGCCTCCCCGGGCCGACTGTTGAGACCCAGTACTTC. Translated, it gives CASRGLPGPTVETQYF.

This clonotype has at least ten counts. The chain has TRBV20-1 and TRBJ2-7; no clear D gene. The CDR3 runs 14 residues. V was pared by 5 bases and J by 4 bases, with 18 bases between. CDR1 is DFQATT and CDR2 is SNEGSKA in the germline V gene (reference sequence). CDR3: CSAETTIGDYEQYF. In DNA, the CDR3 is TGCAGTGCTGAAACGACGATTGGGGATTACGAGCAGTACTTC.

The sample holds many counts of this clonotype. The junction differs from germline at one of its ends, possibly a read error. The chain employs TRBV12-3 or TRBV12-4 and TRBJ1-1; D may be TRBD1 (5 bases). CDR3 size: 14 residues. The CDR3 DNA reads TGTGCCAGCAGTTTAAGAGAGGAAGGGACTGGAGCTTTCTTT. This sequence encodes CASSLREEGTGAFF.

Details on this clonotype: A much larger clone lies one base from this, so it may be a read error. This sequence joins TRBV11-2 and TRBJ2-2; 8 bases fit TRBD2. The V and J ends lost 5 bases and 0 bases, in that order; junction bases with no gene match: 5. CDR3 length: 16 amino acids. CDR1 is SGHAT and CDR2 is FQNNGV in the germline V gene. The CDR3 reads CASSMIAGPNTGELFF. As DNA, the CDR3 is TGTGCCAGCAGCATGATAGCGGGACCGAACACCGGGGAGCTGTTTTTT.

In this sample, this clonotype turned up many times. The chain employs TRBV28 and TRBJ1-5, with a tentative D call TRBD1 (5 bases). The length of the CDR3 is 14 residues. Germline V gene data show CDR1 as MDHEN and CDR2 as SYDVKM. V was clipped by 10 bases and J by 2 bases, with 15 bases between them. The CDR3 sequence: CATYRPLGNQPQHF. CDR3 coding DNA: TGTGCCACCTACAGGCCGTTGGGCAATCAGCCCCAGCATTTT.

This clonotype was seen ten or more times. V usage is TRBV6-5 and J usage is TRBJ1-3; the D gene is possibly TRBD1 (5 bases). The CDR3 loop spans 17 amino acids. Germline V gene lookup returns CDR1 MNHEY and CDR2 SVGAGI. V was pared by 2 bases and J by 4 bases, with 18 bases between. The chain's CDR3 is CASSYRDSGPSGNTIYF. The DNA for the CDR3 is TGTGCCAGCAGTTACAGGGATTCGGGGCCATCCGGAAACACCATATATTTT.

The sample holds many counts of this clonotype. The V and J genes are TRBV20-1 and TRBJ2-7, with D unresolved. The V end was cut by 0 bases, the J end by 0 bases, with 18 bases between. From germline, CDR1 is DFQATT and CDR2 SNEGSKA (reference sequence). The CDR3 has 17 amino acids. CDR3 in DNA: TGCAGTGCTAGAGATCCGTTGGCAGCACTGAGCTCCTACGAGCAGTACTTC. This sequence encodes CSARDPLAALSSYEQYF.

This clonotype was detected a few times. The chain is built from TRBV7-9 and TRBJ1-1; 7 bases are a match to TRBD1. V was clipped by 5 bases and J by 9 bases; unmatched bases: 3. The CDR3 is 11 amino acids. Germline V CDR1 and CDR2: SEHNR, FQNEAQ (reference sequence). The CDR3, as DNA: TGTGCCAGCAGCGGACAGGTGCAAGCTTTCTTT. This codes for CASSGQVQAFF.

This clonotype was recorded at least ten times. The V call is TRBV6-2 or TRBV6-3, the J call TRBJ2-6; tentatively, D is TRBD1 (7 bases). Trimming stripped 7 bases from V and 1 base from J, with 20 bases between. The CDR3 loop spans 18 amino acids. CDR1 and CDR2 from the germline V gene are MNHEY and SVGEGT. CDR3 sequence (DNA): TGTGCCAGCACCGCCTGGAGGGGGCCCTTGTCTGGGGCCAACGTCCTGACTTTC. This encodes CASTAWRGPLSGANVLTF.

This clonotype was found a few times. The chain's CDR3 is CASSLLTEKSPLHF. The CDR3 DNA is TGTGCCAGCAGCTTACTAACGGAGAAATCACCCCTCCACTTT. The chain uses TRBV11-2 and TRBJ1-6; D is unresolved. The CDR3 length is 14 residues. Germline V gene lookup returns CDR1 SGHAT and CDR2 FQNNGV. Trimming stripped 2 bases from V and 10 bases from J, with 12 bases between.

This clonotype was detected ten times or more. The chain employs TRBV20-1 and TRBJ2-5; TRBD1 or TRBD2 may be the D gene (7 bases each). Per germline, CDR1 DFQATT and CDR2 SNEGSKA (reference sequence). The CDR3 sequence is 14 residues long. Trimming took off 4 bases at V and 2 bases at J, with 14 bases between the two ends. This chain's CDR3 is CSAKRQGGQETQYF. In nucleotides, the CDR3 is TGCAGTGCTAAAAGACAGGGAGGGCAAGAGACCCAGTACTTC.

In its sample, this clonotype was seen many times. This chain uses TRBV12-3 or TRBV12-4 with TRBJ2-7; TRBD1 aligns across 8 bases. The ends lost 3 bases at V and 3 bases at J; junction bases unmatched: 16. The CDR3 is made up of 18 amino acids. CDR3 nucleotides: TGTGCCAGCAGTTTGTCTGTGGGTTTGCGGGACAGGATCTACGAGCAGTACTTC. It specifies CASSLSVGLRDRIYEQYF.

This clonotype has only a few counts. The chain is built from TRBV10-3 and TRBJ1-2; D gene unclear. V was pared by 6 bases and J by 4 bases, with 15 bases between. CDR1 ENHRY and CDR2 SYGVKD come from the germline V gene. The CDR3 sequence is 14 residues long. The CDR3 DNA follows: TGTGCCATCAGATCCGGGGAATTGAGCTATGGCTACACCTTC. Its protein is CAIRSGELSYGYTF.

V and J are TRBV18 and TRBJ1-1; TRBD1 matches at 10 bases. V shed 3 bases and J 2 bases; nucleotides not matched to a gene: 6. The CDR3 runs to 16 residues. Germline V gene sequence: CDR1 KGHSH, CDR2 LQKENI. The CDR3 loop is CASSPRDRGSNTEAFF. The CDR3 DNA reads as TGTGCCAGCTCACCTCGGGACAGGGGATCTAACACTGAAGCTTTCTTT.

Notes on this clonotype: Compared with germline, one end of the junction differs, possibly owing to a read error. This chain connects TRBV27 to TRBJ2-7; 10 bases fit TRBD1. The CDR3 extends over 14 amino acids. From germline, CDR1 is MNHEY and CDR2 SMNVEV (reference sequence). The CDR3 DNA reads TGTGCCAGCAGAACCGGGACAGGGGCCTACGAGCGGTACTTC. Translating gives CASRTGTGAYERYF.

This clonotype has only a few counts. This chain uses TRBV6-5 with TRBJ2-1; tentatively, D is TRBD1 (6 bases). V lost 0 bases to trimming and J lost 4 bases, with 13 bases between them. The CDR3 is 16 residues long. Germline V gene data show CDR1 as MNHEY and CDR2 as SVGAGI. CDR3 DNA sequence: TGTGCCAGCAGTTACTCGGGCAGGGGAGATTACAATGAGCAGTTCTTC. This gives the protein CASSYSGRGDYNEQFF.

The chain carries TRBV6-1 and TRBJ1-2; 8 bases line up with TRBD1. CDR3 size: 14 residues. CDR1 is MNHNS and CDR2 is SASEGT in the germline V gene. The trim removed 5 bases at V and 4 bases at J, leaving 6 bases unmatched. Written as DNA, the CDR3 is TGTGCCAGCAGTCCGACAGGGGAATCCTATGGCTACACCTTC. The encoded protein is CASSPTGESYGYTF.

This clonotype was counted at least ten times. V is TRBV5-5 and J is TRBJ1-1; D remains ambiguous. CDR3 length equals 12 residues. V dropped 4 bases and J dropped 5 bases, with 9 bases sitting between them. Germline CDR1 is SGHKS and CDR2 is YYEKEE (reference sequence). In DNA, the CDR3 is TGTGCCAGCAGCAGGGAAAGGACTGAAGCTTTCTTT. This codes for CASSRERTEAFF.

The chain recombines TRBV7-2 with TRBJ1-5; D ambiguous. Deletions cut 5 bases from V and 9 bases from J, with 11 bases between. From germline, CDR1 is SGHTA and CDR2 FQGNSA. This CDR3 comprises 12 residues. The CDR3 DNA sequence: TGTGCCAGCAGCCAAGAGGGCAGGCCCCAGCATTTT. Translating it yields CASSQEGRPQHF.

This clonotype was recorded many times. This rearrangement joins TRBV20-1 to TRBJ1-2, with D perhaps TRBD1 (6 bases). Germline assignment: CDR1 DFQATT and CDR2 SNEGSKA (reference sequence). V lost 2 bases and J lost 4, with 14 bases in between. The CDR3 covers 14 residues. The CDR3 loop reads CSARIRGFSYGYTF. Here the CDR3 DNA reads TGCAGTGCTAGAATCAGGGGATTCAGCTATGGCTACACCTTC.

This clonotype was seen at least ten times. The V call is TRBV4-3, the J call TRBJ2-6, with 14 nucleotides matching TRBD2. This CDR3 region has 18 residues. J was trimmed by 0 bases and V by 3 bases; bases with no gene match: 1. CDR1 LGHNA and CDR2 YSLEER come from the germline V gene. CDR3: CASSQGTSGSSGANVLTF. The DNA for the CDR3 is TGCGCCAGCAGCCAGGGGACTAGCGGGAGCTCTGGGGCCAACGTCCTGACTTTC.

This clonotype was seen at least ten times. This rearrangement joins TRBV28 to TRBJ1-3, with D tentatively TRBD1 (5 bases). Trimming removed 2 bases from V and 0 bases from J, with 8 bases in between. The CDR3 spans 15 residues. Germline V gives CDR1 MDHEN, CDR2 SYDVKM. This CDR3 reads CASSLVQASGNTIYF. As DNA, the CDR3 is TGTGCCAGCAGTTTAGTACAGGCCTCTGGAAACACCATATATTTT.

This clonotype was recorded at least ten times. J is TRBJ1-5 and V is TRBV6-1; D uncertain. V lost 6 bases and J 9 bases, leaving 15 bases between the germline ends. CDR1 is MNHNS and CDR2 is SASEGT in the germline V gene. The CDR3 consists of 13 residues. The CDR3 DNA sequence: TGTGCCAGCAGCCCAGGAAAATCTCGGCCCCAGCATTTT. The encoded protein is CASSPGKSRPQHF.

The sample holds many counts of this clonotype. The rearrangement links TRBV12-3 or TRBV12-4 to TRBJ2-1; TRBD2 matches 14 bases. The J segment lost 9 bases and the V segment lost 5 bases, leaving 6 bases of the junction unmatched. CDR3 length: 15 amino acids. The CDR3 sequence: CASSPGLAGEGEQFF. The CDR3 region has the DNA TGTGCCAGCAGTCCGGGACTAGCGGGAGAGGGTGAGCAGTTCTTC.